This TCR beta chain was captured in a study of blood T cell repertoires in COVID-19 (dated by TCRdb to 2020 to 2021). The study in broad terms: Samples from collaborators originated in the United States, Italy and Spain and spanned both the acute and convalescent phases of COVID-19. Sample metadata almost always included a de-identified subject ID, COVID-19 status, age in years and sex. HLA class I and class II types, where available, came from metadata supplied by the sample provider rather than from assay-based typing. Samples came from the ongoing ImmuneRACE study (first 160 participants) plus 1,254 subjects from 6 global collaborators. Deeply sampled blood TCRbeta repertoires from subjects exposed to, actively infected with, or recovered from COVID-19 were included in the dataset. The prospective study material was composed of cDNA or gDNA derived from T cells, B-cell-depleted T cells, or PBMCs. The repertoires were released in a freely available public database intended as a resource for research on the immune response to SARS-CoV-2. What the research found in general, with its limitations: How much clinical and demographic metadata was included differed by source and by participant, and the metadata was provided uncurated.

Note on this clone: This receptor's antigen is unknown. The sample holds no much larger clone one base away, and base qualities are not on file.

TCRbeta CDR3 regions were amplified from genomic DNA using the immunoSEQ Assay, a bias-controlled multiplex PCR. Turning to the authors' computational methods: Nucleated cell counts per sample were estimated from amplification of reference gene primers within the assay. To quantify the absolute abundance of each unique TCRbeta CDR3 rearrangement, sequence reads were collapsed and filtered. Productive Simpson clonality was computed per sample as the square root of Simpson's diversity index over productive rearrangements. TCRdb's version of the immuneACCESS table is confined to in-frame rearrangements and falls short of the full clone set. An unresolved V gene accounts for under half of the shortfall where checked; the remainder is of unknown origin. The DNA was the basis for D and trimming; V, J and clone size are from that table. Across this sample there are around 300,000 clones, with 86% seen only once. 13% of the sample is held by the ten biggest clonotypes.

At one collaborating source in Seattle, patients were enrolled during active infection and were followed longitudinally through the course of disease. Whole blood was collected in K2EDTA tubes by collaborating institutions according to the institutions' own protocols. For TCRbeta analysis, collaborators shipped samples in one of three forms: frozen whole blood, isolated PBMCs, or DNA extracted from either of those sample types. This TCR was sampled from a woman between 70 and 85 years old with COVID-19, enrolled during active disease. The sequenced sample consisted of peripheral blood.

The nucleotide sequence is given as TGTGCCAGCAGCCAAGCGTTCCGACAGGGAAACTATGGCTACACCTTC. The resulting protein is CASSQAFRQGNYGYTF. This chain joins TRBV3-1 (or the pseudogene TRBV3-2) to TRBJ1-2, with 7 bases aligning to TRBD1. Trimming accounts for 1 base at V and 2 bases at J, while the number of junction bases matched to no gene is 7. The germline V gene (reference sequence) sets CDR1 to LGHDT and CDR2 to YNNKEL. The cysteine opens and the phenylalanine closes a CDR3 of 16 amino acids. Only the CDR3 region is kept as DNA, spanning 48 bases read in frame from base 1.